Sequencing of this T cell receptor (beta chain) was carried out in a study of T cells in Graves' hyperthyroidism and ophthalmopathy. The CDR3 covers 15 residues. Germline V gene sequence: CDR1 LNHNV, CDR2 YYDKDF (reference sequence). V lost 0 bases, J lost 0 bases, and 8 bases lay in between. Amplified TCR beta CDR3 regions derived from RNA transcripts. The TCR CDR3 was amplified in a first-round RT-PCR using the HTBI primer set. TCRdb reanalysed the multiplex PCR reads using MiXCR and keeps one entry per CDR3 protein. The sample records approximately 510,000 distinct CDR3 sequences, approximately 48% being singletons. Each diagnosis was grounded in clinical symptoms, serum thyroxine and TRAb, thyroid ultrasound, and orbital computed tomography.

The chain couples TRBV15 to TRBJ2-5; no firm D call. The clonotype comes from an adult woman with Graves' disease, either hyperthyroidism or ophthalmopathy (not recorded which). Sequencing used peripheral blood or thyroid tissue (not recorded which). The CDR3 region is CATSRDPEYQETQYF. CDR3 coding DNA: TGTGCCACCAGCAGAGATCCCGAATACCAAGAGACCCAGTACTTC.